Included here is one T cell receptor beta chain sequence, with context. Its antigen is as yet unknown. The sample comes from a study of CD8+ T cells in alopecia areata. Study in general: The study gave treated patients oral tofacitinib at 5 to 10 mg twice daily.

Trimming took 0 bases from V and 5 from J; bases not matched to a gene: 5. Germline-derived CDR1 and CDR2 are SGHRS and YFSETQ. The CDR3 loop spans 16 amino acids. The treatment is: oral pan-JAK inhibitor, 5-10 mg twice daily. TCR sequencing used cDNA made by reverse transcription of extracted RNA. Profiled with immunoSEQ multiplex PCR; TCRdb holds only in-frame clones, not every one. Altogether 150,000 to 200,000 clones are present, roughly 60% being singletons, with the ten largest covering over 0.9%. Study findings and constraints: TCRs were shared less clearly across patients than in mice, possibly for HLA-related reasons.

This receptor was identified in a human donor with alopecia areata. The source was CD4+ T cells sorted from blood, collected at week 24, from a patient treated with tofacitinib. The chain employs TRBV5-1 and TRBJ1-6; 7 nucleotides agree with TRBD1. The CDR3 DNA sequence: TGCGCCAGCAGCTTGGACCCGGGACAGCATAATTCACCCCTCCACTTT. Translated, it gives CASSLDPGQHNSPLHF.